The clone carrying this T cell receptor (beta chain) showed up many times. In building TCR beta libraries, iRepertoire HTBI primers were used together with Arm-PCR of CDR3 regions. TCRdb fed the multiplex PCR reads into MiXCR, producing one record per CDR3 protein. The sample has 200,000 to 250,000 distinct CDR3 sequences; 20% to 25% are singletons. Sample time point: newly diagnosed GD, antithyroid drugs for less than 3 months. Extracted RNA from PBMCs served as the source of the TCR library. The sample belongs to a study of regulatory T cells in long-lasting Graves disease. CDR1 is KGHSH and CDR2 is LQKENI in the germline V gene. With V trimmed by 3 bases and J by 6 bases, 9 bases remained unmatched. CDR3 size: 17 residues.

This TCR was sampled from a female donor with Graves disease. V is TRBV18 and J is TRBJ2-1; 12 bases align to TRBD1. Sequencing used peripheral blood mononuclear cells (PBMCs), obtained at new diagnosis, from a patient treated with antithyroid drugs. CDR3 in amino acids: CASSPKPGQGAINEQFF. The CDR3, as DNA: TGTGCCAGCTCACCGAAGCCGGGACAGGGGGCAATCAATGAGCAGTTCTTC. The full variable domain, completed using reference TRBV18 and TRBJ2-1, is NAGVMQNPRHLVRRRGQEARLRCSPMKGHSHVYWYRQLPEEGLKFMVYLQKENIIDESGMPKERFSAEFPKEGPSILRIQQVVRGDSAAYFCASSPKPGQGAINEQFFGPGTRLTVL.